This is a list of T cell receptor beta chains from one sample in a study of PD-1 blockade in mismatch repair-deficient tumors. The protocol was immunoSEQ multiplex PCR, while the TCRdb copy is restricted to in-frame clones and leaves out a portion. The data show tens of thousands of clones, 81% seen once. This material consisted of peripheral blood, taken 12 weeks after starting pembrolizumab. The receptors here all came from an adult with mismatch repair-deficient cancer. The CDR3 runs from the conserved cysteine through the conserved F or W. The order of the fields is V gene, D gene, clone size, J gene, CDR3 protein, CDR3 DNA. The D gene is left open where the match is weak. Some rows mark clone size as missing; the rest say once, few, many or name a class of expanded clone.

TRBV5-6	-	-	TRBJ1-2	CASSLGGRNGYTF	TGTGCCAGCAGCTTGGGTGGCAGGAATGGCTACACCTTC
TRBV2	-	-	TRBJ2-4	CASSQGVGPGKNIQYF	TGTGCCAGCAGTCAAGGGGTAGGACCGGGCAAAAACATTCAGTACTTC
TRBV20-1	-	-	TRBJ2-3	CSARWAGTQYF	TGCAGTGCTAGGTGGGCAGGTACGCAGTATTTT
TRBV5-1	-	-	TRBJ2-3	CASTSLGGHTDTQYF	TGCGCCAGCACCTCTTTGGGGGGCCATACAGATACGCAGTATTTT
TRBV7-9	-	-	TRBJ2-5	CASSLEPGLGQETQYF	TGTGCCAGCAGCTTAGAACCGGGACTGGGCCAAGAGACCCAGTACTTC
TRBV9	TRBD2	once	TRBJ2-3	CASSPGGGATDTQYF	TGTGCCAGCAGCCCGGGGGGAGGGGCGACAGATACGCAGTATTTT
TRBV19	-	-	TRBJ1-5	CASSIDGAEQNQPQHF	TGTGCCAGTAGTATAGATGGGGCAGAACAGAATCAGCCCCAGCATTTT
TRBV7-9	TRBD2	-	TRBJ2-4	CASSSPPGGSGKNIQYF	TGTGCCAGCAGCTCCCCGCCGGGGGGATCGGGCAAAAACATTCAGTACTTC
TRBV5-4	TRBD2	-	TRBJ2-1	CASSLDGGRFNNEQFF	TGTGCCAGCAGCTTGGACGGCGGGAGATTCAACAATGAGCAGTTCTTC
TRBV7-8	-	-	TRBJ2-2	CASAPQGQNTGELFF	TGTGCCAGCGCTCCCCAGGGACAGAACACCGGGGAGCTGTTTTTT
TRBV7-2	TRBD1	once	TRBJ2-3	CASSRQGARGDTQYF	TGTGCCAGCAGCCGACAGGGGGCTAGGGGAGATACGCAGTATTTT
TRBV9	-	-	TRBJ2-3	CASSVSGRTDTQYF	TGTGCCAGCAGCGTCAGCGGGCGCACAGATACGCAGTATTTT
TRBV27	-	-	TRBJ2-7	CASSLRGFNYEQYF	TGTGCCAGCAGTTTACGCGGATTTAACTACGAGCAGTACTTC
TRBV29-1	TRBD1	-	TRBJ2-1	CSVAGTGVVNEQFF	TGCAGCGTGGCCGGGACAGGGGTTGTGAATGAGCAGTTCTTC
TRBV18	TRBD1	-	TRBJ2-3	CASSPPAQGARDTQYF	TGTGCCAGCTCACCACCCGCACAGGGGGCTAGAGATACGCAGTATTTT
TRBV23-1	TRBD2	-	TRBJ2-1	CASSQSGVTSGIHGEQFF	TGCGCCAGCAGTCAATCCGGGGTGACTAGCGGTATACATGGTGAGCAGTTCTTC
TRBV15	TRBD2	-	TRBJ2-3	CATSRDLAAGTDTQYF	TGTGCCACCAGCAGAGATCTAGCGGCTGGCACAGATACGCAGTATTTT
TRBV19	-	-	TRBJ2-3	CASSIGWGDTQYF	TGTGCCAGTAGTATAGGCTGGGGAGATACGCAGTATTTT
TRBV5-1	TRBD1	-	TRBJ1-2	CASSPGRQGGYTF	TGCGCCAGCAGCCCGGGTAGACAGGGTGGCTACACCTTC
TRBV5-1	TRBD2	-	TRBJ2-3	CASSPTLTSGLTDTQYF	TGCGCCAGCAGCCCGACCTTGACTAGCGGACTCACAGATACGCAGTATTTT
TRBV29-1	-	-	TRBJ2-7	CSVLGFLSYEQYF	TGCAGCGTCTTGGGGTTCCTTTCCTACGAGCAGTACTTC
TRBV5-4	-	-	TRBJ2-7	CASSTGTESNKQYF	TGTGCCAGCAGCACCGGGACGGAGTCTAATAAGCAGTACTTC
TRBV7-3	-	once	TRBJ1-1	CASSLESGDTEAFF	TGTGCCAGCAGCTTAGAATCAGGGGACACTGAAGCTTTCTTT
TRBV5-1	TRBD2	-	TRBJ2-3	CASSPAAGGPDTQYF	TGCGCCAGCAGCCCGGCAGCGGGAGGACCAGATACGCAGTATTTT
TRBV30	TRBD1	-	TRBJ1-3	CAWSATRGRSGNTIYF	TGTGCCTGGAGTGCGACAAGGGGGCGATCCGGAAACACCATATATTTT
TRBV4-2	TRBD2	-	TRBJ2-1	CASSQVVAGGHNEQFF	TGTGCCAGCAGCCAAGTGGTAGCGGGAGGACACAATGAGCAGTTCTTC
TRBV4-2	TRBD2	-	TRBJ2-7	CASSYGTSGYEQYF	TGTGCCAGCAGCTACGGGACTAGCGGCTACGAGCAGTACTTC
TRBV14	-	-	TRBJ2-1	CASSQVDLNEQFF	TGTGCCAGCAGCCAAGTGGATCTCAATGAGCAGTTCTTC
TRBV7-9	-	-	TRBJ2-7	CASSLAGWEQYF	TGTGCCAGCAGCTTAGCCGGGTGGGAGCAGTACTTC
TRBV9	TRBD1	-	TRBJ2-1	CASSVGSGQGALNEQFF	TGTGCCAGCAGCGTAGGCAGCGGACAGGGGGCGTTGAATGAGCAGTTCTTC
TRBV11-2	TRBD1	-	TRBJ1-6	CASSLGGQGNSPLHF	TGTGCCAGCAGCTTAGGGGGACAGGGAAATTCACCCCTCCACTTT
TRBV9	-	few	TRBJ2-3	CASSAGMEDTQYF	TGTGCCAGCAGCGCGGGAATGGAGGATACGCAGTATTTT
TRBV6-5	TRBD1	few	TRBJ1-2	CASSVTGAPYGYTF	TGTGCCAGCAGTGTGACAGGGGCCCCTTATGGCTACACCTTC
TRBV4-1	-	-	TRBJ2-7	CASSVGRGTYEQYF	TGCGCCAGCAGCGTGGGTCGCGGGACCTACGAGCAGTACTTC
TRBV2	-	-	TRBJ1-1	CASSVLANTEAFF	TGTGCCAGCAGTGTACTGGCGAACACTGAAGCTTTCTTT
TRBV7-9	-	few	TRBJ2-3	CASSWGVSTDTQYF	TGTGCCAGCAGCTGGGGAGTCAGCACAGATACGCAGTATTTT
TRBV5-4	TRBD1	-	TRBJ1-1	CASSPGTGGIVGMNTEAFF	TGTGCCAGCAGCCCCGGGACAGGGGGCATTGTGGGGATGAACACTGAAGCTTTCTTT
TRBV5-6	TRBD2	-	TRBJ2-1	CASSPRGAGRPYNEQFF	TGTGCCAGCAGCCCCCGCGGAGCGGGAAGGCCCTACAATGAGCAGTTCTTC
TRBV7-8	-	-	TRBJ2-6	CASSLLGNPSGANVLTF	TGTGCCAGCAGCTTATTGGGTAACCCCTCTGGGGCCAACGTCCTGACTTTC
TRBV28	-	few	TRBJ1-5	CASSLLNRVRSNQPQHF	TGTGCCAGCAGTCTACTCAACAGGGTGAGAAGCAATCAGCCCCAGCATTTT
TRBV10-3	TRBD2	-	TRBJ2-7	CAVQPGLAGEQYF	TGTGCCGTCCAACCGGGACTAGCAGGCGAGCAGTACTTC
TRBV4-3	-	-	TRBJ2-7	CASSQEVGREQYF	TGCGCCAGCAGCCAAGAGGTGGGCCGCGAGCAGTACTTC
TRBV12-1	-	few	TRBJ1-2	CASSQNLTGQYGYTF	TGTGCCAGCAGCCAAAACTTGACAGGCCAGTATGGCTACACCTTC
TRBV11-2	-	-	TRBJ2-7	CAGSLADYEQYF	TGTGCCGGCAGCTTAGCCGACTACGAGCAGTACTTC
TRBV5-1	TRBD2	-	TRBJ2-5	CASSAGLAGETQYF	TGCGCCAGCAGCGCGGGACTAGCGGGAGAGACCCAGTACTTC
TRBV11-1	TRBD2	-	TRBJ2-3	CASSFGLAGGDTQYF	TGTGCCAGCAGCTTCGGCCTAGCGGGCGGAGATACGCAGTATTTT
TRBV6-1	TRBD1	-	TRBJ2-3	CASRASGQVTDTQYF	TGTGCCAGCAGAGCCTCGGGACAGGTTACAGATACGCAGTATTTT
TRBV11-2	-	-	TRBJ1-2	CASSLGRGPNYGYTF	TGTGCCAGCAGCTTAGGGCGCGGACCTAACTATGGCTACACCTTC
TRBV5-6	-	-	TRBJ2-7	CASSFANSYEQYF	TGTGCCAGCAGCTTCGCTAACTCCTACGAGCAGTACTTC
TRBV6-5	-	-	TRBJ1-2	CASSYSRVPEPYGYTF	TGTGCCAGCAGTTACTCTAGGGTCCCAGAACCCTATGGCTACACCTTC
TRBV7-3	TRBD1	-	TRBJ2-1	CASSPLTGVDEQFF	TGTGCCAGCAGCCCTCTGACAGGGGTTGATGAGCAGTTCTTC
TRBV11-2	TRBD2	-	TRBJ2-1	CASSWSAGGYNEQFF	TGTGCCAGCAGCTGGTCAGCGGGGGGCTACAATGAGCAGTTCTTC
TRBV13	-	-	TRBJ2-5	CASSRGSQETQYF	TGTGCCAGCAGCCGGGGGTCCCAAGAGACCCAGTACTTC
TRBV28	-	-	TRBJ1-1	CASSFRWDTEAFF	TGTGCCAGCAGTTTCCGATGGGACACTGAAGCTTTCTTT
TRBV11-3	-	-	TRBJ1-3	CASSSESGNTIYF	TGTGCCAGCAGCTCGGAATCTGGAAACACCATATATTTT